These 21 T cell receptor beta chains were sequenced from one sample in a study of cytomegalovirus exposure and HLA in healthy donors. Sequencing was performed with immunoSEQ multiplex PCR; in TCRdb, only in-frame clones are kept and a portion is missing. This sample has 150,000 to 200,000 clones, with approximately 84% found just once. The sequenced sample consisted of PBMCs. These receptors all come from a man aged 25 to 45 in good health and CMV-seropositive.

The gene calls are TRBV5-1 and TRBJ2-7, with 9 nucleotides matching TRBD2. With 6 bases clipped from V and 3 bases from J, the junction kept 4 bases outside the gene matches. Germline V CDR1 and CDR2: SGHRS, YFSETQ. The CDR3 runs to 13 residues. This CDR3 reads CASTGSGSYEQYF. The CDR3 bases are TGCGCCAGCACCGGTAGCGGGAGCTACGAGCAGTACTTC.

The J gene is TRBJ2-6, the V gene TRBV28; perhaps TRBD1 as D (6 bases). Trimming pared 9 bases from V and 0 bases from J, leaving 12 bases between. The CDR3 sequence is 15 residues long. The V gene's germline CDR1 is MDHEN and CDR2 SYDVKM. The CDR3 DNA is TGTGCCAGTCACAGGGCGGGCTCTGGGGCCAACGTCCTGACTTTC. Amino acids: CASHRAGSGANVLTF.

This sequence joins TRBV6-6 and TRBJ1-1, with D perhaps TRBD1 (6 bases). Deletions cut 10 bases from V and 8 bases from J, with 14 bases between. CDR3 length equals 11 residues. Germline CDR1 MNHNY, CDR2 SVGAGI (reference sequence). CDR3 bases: TGTGCCATCAAGTCCGGGACAGAAGCTTTCTTT. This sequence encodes CAIKSGTEAFF.

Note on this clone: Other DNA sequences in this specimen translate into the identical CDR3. The CDR3 coding sequence is TGCGCCAGCGGACAAGGGGGTTCCTACGAGCAGTACTTC. Its protein product is CASGQGGSYEQYF. The chain couples TRBV5-1 to TRBJ2-7, with D possibly being TRBD1 (6 bases). V lost 7 bases, J lost 1 base, and 12 bases lay in between. This CDR3 comprises 13 residues. Germline lookup yields CDR1 SGHRS and CDR2 YFSETQ.

As DNA, the CDR3 is TGTGCCAGCAGCTCTCGACAGGGGAACTATGGCTACACCTTC. Its protein product is CASSSRQGNYGYTF. V and J are TRBV5-5 and TRBJ1-2, with TRBD1 matching 8 bases. This CDR3 spans 14 amino acids. V trimming: 3 bases; J trimming: 2 bases; junction bases outside the gene matches: 3. Germline CDR1 and CDR2: SGHKS and YYEKEE (reference sequence). The full variable domain, completed using reference TRBV5-5 and TRBJ1-2, is DAGVTQSPTHLIKTRGQQVTLRCSPISGHKSVSWYQQVLGQGPQFIFQYYEKEERGRGNFPDRFSARQFPNYSSELNVNALLLGDSALYLCASSSRQGNYGYTFGSGTRLTVV.

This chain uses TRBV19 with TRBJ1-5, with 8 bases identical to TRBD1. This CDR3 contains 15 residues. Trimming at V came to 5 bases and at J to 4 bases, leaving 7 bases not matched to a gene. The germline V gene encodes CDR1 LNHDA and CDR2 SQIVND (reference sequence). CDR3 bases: TGTGCCAGTAGTCCACTTGGGACAGGAAATCAGCCCCAGCATTTT. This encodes CASSPLGTGNQPQHF.

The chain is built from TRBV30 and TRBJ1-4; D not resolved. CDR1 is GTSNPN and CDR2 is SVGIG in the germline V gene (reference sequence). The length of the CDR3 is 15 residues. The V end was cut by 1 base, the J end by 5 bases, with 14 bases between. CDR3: CAWSGMEQINEKLFF. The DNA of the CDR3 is TGTGCCTGGAGTGGCATGGAACAGATAAATGAAAAACTGTTTTTT. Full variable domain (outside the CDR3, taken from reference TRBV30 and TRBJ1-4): SQTIHQWPATLVQPVGSPLSLECTVEGTSNPNLYWYRQAAGRGLQLLFYSVGIGQISSEVPQNLSASRPQDRQFILSSKKLLLSDSGFYLCAWSGMEQINEKLFFGSGTQLSVL.

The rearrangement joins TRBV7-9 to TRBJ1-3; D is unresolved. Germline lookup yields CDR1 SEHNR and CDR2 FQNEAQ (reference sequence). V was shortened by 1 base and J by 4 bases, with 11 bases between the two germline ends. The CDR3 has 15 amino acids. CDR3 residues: CASSLVSGSGNTIYF. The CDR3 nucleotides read TGTGCCAGCAGCTTAGTAAGCGGGTCGGGAAACACCATATATTTT. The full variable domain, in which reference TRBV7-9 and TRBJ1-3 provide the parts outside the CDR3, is DTGVSQNPRHKITKRGQNVTFRCDPISEHNRLYWYRQTLGQGPEFLTYFQNEAQLEKSRLLSDRFSAERPKGSFSTLEIQRTEQGDSAMYLCASSLVSGSGNTIYFGEGSWLTVV.

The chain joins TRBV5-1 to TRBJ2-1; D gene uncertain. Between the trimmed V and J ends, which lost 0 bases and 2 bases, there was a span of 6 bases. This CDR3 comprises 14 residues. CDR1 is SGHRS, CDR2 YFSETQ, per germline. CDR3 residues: CASSLAAAYNEQFF. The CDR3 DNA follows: TGCGCCAGCAGCTTGGCCGCAGCCTACAATGAGCAGTTCTTC.

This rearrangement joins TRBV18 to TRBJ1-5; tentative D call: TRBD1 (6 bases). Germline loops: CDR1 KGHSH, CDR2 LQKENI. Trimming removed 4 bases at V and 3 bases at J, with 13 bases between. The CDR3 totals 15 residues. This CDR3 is CASSRNGQINQPQHF. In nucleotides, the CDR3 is TGTGCCAGCTCACGCAATGGACAGATCAATCAGCCCCAGCATTTT.

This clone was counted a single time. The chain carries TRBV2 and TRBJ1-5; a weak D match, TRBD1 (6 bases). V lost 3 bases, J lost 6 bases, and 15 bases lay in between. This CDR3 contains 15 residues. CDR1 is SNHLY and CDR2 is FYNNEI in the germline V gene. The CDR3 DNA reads TGTGCCAGCAGTGAGGGAGCAGGGGTTGGTCAGCCCCAGCATTTT. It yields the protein CASSEGAGVGQPQHF.

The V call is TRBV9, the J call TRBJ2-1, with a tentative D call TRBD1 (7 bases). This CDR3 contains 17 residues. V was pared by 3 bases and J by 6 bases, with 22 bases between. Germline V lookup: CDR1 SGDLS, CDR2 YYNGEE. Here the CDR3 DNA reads TGTGCCAGCAGCGCTCGAGGGGGCGGGGTCGTGACCAATGAGCAGTTCTTC. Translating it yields CASSARGGGVVTNEQFF.

CDR3 in amino acids: CAWSQGTGWENTIYF. The CDR3 region has the DNA TGTGCCTGGAGCCAAGGGACAGGGTGGGAAAACACCATATATTTT. The chain has TRBV30 and TRBJ1-3, with 9 positions matching TRBD1. In germline, CDR1 is GTSNPN, CDR2 SVGIG (reference sequence). The CDR3 contains 15 residues. V lost 3 bases, J lost 6 bases, and 9 bases stayed unmatched.

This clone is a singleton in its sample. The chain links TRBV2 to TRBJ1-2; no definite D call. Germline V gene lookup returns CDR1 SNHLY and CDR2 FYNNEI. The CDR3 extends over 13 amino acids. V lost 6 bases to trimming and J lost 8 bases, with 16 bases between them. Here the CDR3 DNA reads TGTGCCAGCAGCTACGCGCCAATGGGCGGCTACACCTTC. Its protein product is CASSYAPMGGYTF.

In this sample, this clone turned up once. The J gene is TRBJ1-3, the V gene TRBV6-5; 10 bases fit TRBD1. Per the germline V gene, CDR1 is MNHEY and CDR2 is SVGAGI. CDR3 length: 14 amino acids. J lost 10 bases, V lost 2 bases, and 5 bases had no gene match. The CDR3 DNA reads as TGTGCCAGCAGTTACGGACAGGGGGAAATTACCATATATTTT. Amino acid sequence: CASSYGQGEITIYF.

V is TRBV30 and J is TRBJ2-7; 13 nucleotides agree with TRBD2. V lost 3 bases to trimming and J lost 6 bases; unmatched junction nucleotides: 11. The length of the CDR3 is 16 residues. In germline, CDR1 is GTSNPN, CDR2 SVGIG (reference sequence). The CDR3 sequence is CAWSRDPGLAGVEQYF. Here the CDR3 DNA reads TGTGCCTGGAGCCGCGATCCCGGACTAGCGGGAGTCGAGCAGTACTTC. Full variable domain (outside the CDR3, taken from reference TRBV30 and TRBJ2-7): SQTIHQWPATLVQPVGSPLSLECTVEGTSNPNLYWYRQAAGRGLQLLFYSVGIGQISSEVPQNLSASRPQDRQFILSSKKLLLSDSGFYLCAWSRDPGLAGVEQYFGPGTRLTVT.

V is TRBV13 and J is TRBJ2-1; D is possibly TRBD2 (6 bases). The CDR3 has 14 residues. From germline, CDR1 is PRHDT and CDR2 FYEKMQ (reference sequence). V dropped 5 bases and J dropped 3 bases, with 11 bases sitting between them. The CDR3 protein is CASSPRLGYNEQFF. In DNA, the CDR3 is TGTGCCAGCAGCCCCCGACTAGGCTACAATGAGCAGTTCTTC.

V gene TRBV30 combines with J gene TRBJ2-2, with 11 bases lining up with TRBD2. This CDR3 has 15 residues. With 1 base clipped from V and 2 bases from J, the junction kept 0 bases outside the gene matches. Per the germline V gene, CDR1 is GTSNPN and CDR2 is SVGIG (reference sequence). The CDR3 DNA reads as TGTGCCTGGAGTGGACTAGCGGGAAACACCGGGGAGCTGTTTTTT. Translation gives CAWSGLAGNTGELFF.

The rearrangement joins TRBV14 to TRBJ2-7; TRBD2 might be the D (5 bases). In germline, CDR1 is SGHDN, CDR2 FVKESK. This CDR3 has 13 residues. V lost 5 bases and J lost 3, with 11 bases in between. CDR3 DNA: TGTGCCAGCAGCAGAGGGCGGAACTACGAGCAGTACTTC. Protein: CASSRGRNYEQYF.

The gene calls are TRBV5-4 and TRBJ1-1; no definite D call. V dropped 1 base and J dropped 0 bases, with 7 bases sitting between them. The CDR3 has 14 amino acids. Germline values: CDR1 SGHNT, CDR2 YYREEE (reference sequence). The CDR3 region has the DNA TGTGCCAGCAGCTTGTCTGTTATGAACACTGAAGCTTTCTTT. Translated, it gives CASSLSVMNTEAFF.

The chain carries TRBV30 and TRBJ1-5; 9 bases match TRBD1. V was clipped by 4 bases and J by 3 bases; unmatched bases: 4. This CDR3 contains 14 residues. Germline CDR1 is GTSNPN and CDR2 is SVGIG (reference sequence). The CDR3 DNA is TGTGCCTGGACGACAGGGGGGGCCAATCAGCCCCAGCATTTT. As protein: CAWTTGGANQPQHF.